Listed below are T cell receptor beta chains from one sample, sequenced in a study of blood T cell repertoires in COVID-19. Libraries were prepared by immunoSEQ multiplex PCR; TCRdb keeps only in-frame clonotypes and omits some of them. The table lists about 110,000 clones, 55% to 75% of them singletons. Sequenced: peripheral blood. Receptor source: a woman in her thirties or forties with acute or convalescent COVID-19. Each CDR3 is given with its conserved first and last residue. Each record gives: V gene, J gene, D gene, clone size, CDR3 DNA, CDR3 protein. D genes are given only for firm matches. Clone size, where shown, is once, few, many, or a class for clones that have expanded.

TRBV3-1/TRBV3-2	TRBJ1-2	-	-	TGTGCCAGCAGCCATAGACGGGGGGATGGCTACACCTTC	CASSHRRGDGYTF
TRBV3-1/TRBV3-2	TRBJ2-7	TRBD2	few	TGTGCCAGCAGCCAACCGCCCTTCAGCGGGGTCAGCGAGCAGTACTTC	CASSQPPFSGVSEQYF
TRBV5-6	TRBJ1-2	TRBD1	few	TGTGCCAGCAGTTACGGACAGGGGGCTTTTGGCTACACCTTC	CASSYGQGAFGYTF
TRBV7-2	TRBJ2-5	TRBD2	-	TGTGCCAGCAGCCTTGTACCGGGAGAGGGAGGGGAGACCCAGTACTTC	CASSLVPGEGGETQYF
TRBV5-4	TRBJ2-5	-	-	TGTGCCAGCGCGGACAGATACCAAGAGACCCAGTACTTC	CASADRYQETQYF
TRBV6-5	TRBJ2-1	-	-	TGTGCCAGCAGTCCCCCGGGACACCGATACAATGAGCAGTTCTTC	CASSPPGHRYNEQFF
TRBV14	TRBJ2-1	-	-	TGTGCCAGCAGCCAAACAGGCCCTATCTACAATGAGCAGTTCTTC	CASSQTGPIYNEQFF
TRBV2	TRBJ2-3	TRBD2	-	TGTGCCAGAACCCTTGGACTAGCGGCTAGCACAGATACGCAGTATTTT	CARTLGLAASTDTQYF
TRBV30	TRBJ2-7	-	-	TGTGCCTGGAGTGTACCCAGTCTCGCGGGGTACGAGCAGTACTTC	CAWSVPSLAGYEQYF
TRBV28	TRBJ2-2	TRBD1	-	TGTGCCAGCAGTTATGCTCCGGGACAGGGGAATAACGGGGAGCTGTTTTTT	CASSYAPGQGNNGELFF
TRBV14	TRBJ2-2	TRBD1	-	TGTGCCAGCAGCCGGACAGGTTTCGGGGAGCTGTTTTTT	CASSRTGFGELFF
TRBV9	TRBJ1-2	-	-	TGTGCCAGCAGCGTAGATGGTTGGGGGCCTAAAGGCTACACCTTC	CASSVDGWGPKGYTF
TRBV5-1	TRBJ2-3	TRBD2	-	TGCGCCAGCAGCTCCCCTAGCGGGAGCACAGATACGCAGTATTTT	CASSSPSGSTDTQYF